This T cell receptor (beta chain) was sequenced during a study of naive and memory T cell subsets. Notes on the study in general: There was no ground truth to check naive and memory subset results.

This clonotype has at least ten counts. Its antigen is undetermined. Germline V lookup: CDR1 SGHNT, CDR2 YYREEE (reference sequence). The V and J ends lost 1 base and 2 bases respectively, with 9 bases between them. This CDR3 has 14 residues. The beta constant-region primer was an equimolar mix of two oligonucleotides covering TRBC1 and TRBC2. An oligonucleotide with the SP2 primer and a 12-nucleotide UMI was ligated to the cDNA 3' end. One entry per CDR3 protein results from TCRdb running MiXCR on the UMI-ligation and nested PCR reads. Among 140,000 to 150,000 distinct CDR3 sequences listed, over 15% were seen once.

Sequencing was done on a sample of naive CD4+ T cells from blood. The rearrangement links TRBV5-4 to TRBJ2-5, with D uncertain. The sequence was collected from a human donor in good health. The CDR3 region has the DNA TGTGCCAGCAGCTTGAGGCATTTACAAGAGACCCAGTACTTC. Its translation: CASSLRHLQETQYF.